This T cell receptor (beta chain) was retrieved from a study of tumor-infiltrating lymphocytes in primary liver carcinoma. General study findings and limits: It was observed that only about 8-25% of the top clones appeared in every one of the five tumor regions.

The source material, 20-30 mg of unsorted bulk tissue, was used to co-extract RNA and DNA. All tumor specimens exceeded 75% viable tumor cells. Germline CDR1 and CDR2: SQVTM and ANQGSEA. This CDR3 comprises 14 residues. The V end was cut by 8 bases, the J end by 12 bases, with 28 bases between. Constant-region priming of about 500 ng total RNA yielded TCR beta cDNA. Slightly modified ARM-PCR, run as three nested multiplex PCR rounds, produced the TCR beta libraries. With TRBV1-TRBV30 forward primers and a C-beta reverse primer, the first two PCR rounds were run for nine to eleven cycles each. TCRdb re-called the multiplex PCR reads with MiXCR, one entry per CDR3 protein. Of tens of thousands of distinct CDR3 sequences in the sample, roughly 69% are singletons; the top ten hold roughly 15%. This clonotype was seen a few times. The target antigen is unknown.

This receptor was identified in a man aged 35 to 55 with primary liver carcinoma and hepatitis B virus infection. The specimen was liver tumor tissue from sampling region 4. The subset is: tumor region T4, right-lateral pole. The chain links TRBV29-1 to TRBJ1-1; D call uncertain. In DNA form, the CDR3 reads TGCAGCATCCGCCCGTCCGGGAGAAACACTGGAACTTTCTTT. It translates to CSIRPSGRNTGTFF. Combining the CDR3 with reference TRBV29-1 and TRBJ1-1 gives the whole variable domain SAVISQKPSRDICQRGTSLTIQCQVDSQVTMMFWYRQQPGQSLTLIATANQGSEATYESGFVIDKFPISRPNLTFSTLTVSNMSPEDSSIYLCSIRPSGRNTGTFFGQGTRLTVV.